The sample holds a few counts of the clone carrying this T cell receptor beta chain. This sample is part of a study of T-cell reconstitution after alpha-beta-depleted transplantation in children. This CDR3 has 14 amino acids. Germline CDR1 SQVTM, CDR2 ANQGSEA. V was pared by 5 bases and J by 5 bases, with 19 bases between. It was with unique molecular identifiers that the TCRbeta library was prepared. TCRdb used MiXCR to reprocess the PCR reads, holding one entry per CDR3 protein. The table includes 380,000 or so distinct CDR3 sequences, less than 15% detected once. Sequenced here: PBMCs, sampled from the stem cell graft. The chain has TRBV29-1 and TRBJ2-7; D perhaps matches TRBD2 (6 bases). The sequence was obtained from a human donor who donated a stem cell graft to a child with Fanconi anemia. The CDR3 DNA reads as TGCAGCGTTTTAGGCGGCCCGGGAGTCGACGAGCAGTACTTC. This gives the protein CSVLGGPGVDEQYF.